This TCR beta chain was obtained from a study of T cell changes during pregnancy in multiple sclerosis. The CDR3 runs to 13 residues. Germline assignment: CDR1 SEHNR and CDR2 FQNEAQ (reference sequence). V was pared by 2 bases and J by 4 bases, with 9 bases between. Assay: immunoSEQ multiplex PCR; the TCRdb copy retains only in-frame clones and omits some. The sample has tens of thousands of clones; 90% to 95% are singletons. Sequenced material: PBMCs, taken in the first trimester of pregnancy. The receptor's source is a female donor in good health, serving as a control in a pregnancy study. Some clones in this sample may be carry-over from other donors' samples. The V gene is TRBV7-9, the J gene TRBJ2-7, with a weak D call TRBD2 (5 bases). The CDR3 here is CASSLIAGYEQYF. Here the CDR3 DNA reads TGTGCCAGCAGCTTAATTGCGGGTTACGAGCAGTACTTC.